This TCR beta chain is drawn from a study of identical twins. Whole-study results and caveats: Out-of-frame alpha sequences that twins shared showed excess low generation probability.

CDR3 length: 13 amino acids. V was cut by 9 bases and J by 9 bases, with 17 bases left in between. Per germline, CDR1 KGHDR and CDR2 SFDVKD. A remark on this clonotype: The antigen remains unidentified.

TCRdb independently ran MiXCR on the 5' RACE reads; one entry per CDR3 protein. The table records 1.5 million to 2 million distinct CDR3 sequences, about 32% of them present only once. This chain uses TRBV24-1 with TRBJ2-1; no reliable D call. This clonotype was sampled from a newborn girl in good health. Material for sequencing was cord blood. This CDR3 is CATGRVGSGEQFF. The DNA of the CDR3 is TGTGCCACCGGCCGAGTCGGGTCCGGTGAGCAGTTCTTC.